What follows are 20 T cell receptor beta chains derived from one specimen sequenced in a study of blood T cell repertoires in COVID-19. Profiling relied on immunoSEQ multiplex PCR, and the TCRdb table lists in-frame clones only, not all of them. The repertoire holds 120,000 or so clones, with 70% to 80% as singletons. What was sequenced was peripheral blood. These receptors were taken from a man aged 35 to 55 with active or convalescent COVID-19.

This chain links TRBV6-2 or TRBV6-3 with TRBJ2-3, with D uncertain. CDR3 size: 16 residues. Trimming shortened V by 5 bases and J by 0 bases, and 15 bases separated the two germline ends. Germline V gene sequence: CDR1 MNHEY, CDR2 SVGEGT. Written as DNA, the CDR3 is TGTGCCAGCAGTAATCCTGGCCTGCGGAGCACAGATACGCAGTATTTT. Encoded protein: CASSNPGLRSTDTQYF.

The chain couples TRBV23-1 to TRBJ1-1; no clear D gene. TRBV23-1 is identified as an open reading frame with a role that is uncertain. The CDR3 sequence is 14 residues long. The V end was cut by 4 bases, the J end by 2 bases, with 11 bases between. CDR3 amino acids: CASSPMCGNTEAFF. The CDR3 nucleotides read TGCGCCAGCAGTCCAATGTGTGGCAACACTGAAGCTTTCTTT.

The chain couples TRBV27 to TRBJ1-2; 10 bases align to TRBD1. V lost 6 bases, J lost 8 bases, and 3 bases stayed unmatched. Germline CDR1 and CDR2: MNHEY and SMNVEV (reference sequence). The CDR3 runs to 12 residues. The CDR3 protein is CASRTGGKGYTF. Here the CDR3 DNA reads TGTGCCAGCAGGACAGGGGGCAAAGGCTACACCTTC.

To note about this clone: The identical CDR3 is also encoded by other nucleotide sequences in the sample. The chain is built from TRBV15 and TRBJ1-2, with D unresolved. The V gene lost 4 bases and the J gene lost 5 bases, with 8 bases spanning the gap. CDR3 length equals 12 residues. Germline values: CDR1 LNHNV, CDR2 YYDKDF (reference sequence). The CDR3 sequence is CATSTLNYGYTF. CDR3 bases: TGTGCCACCAGCACACTGAATTATGGCTACACCTTC.

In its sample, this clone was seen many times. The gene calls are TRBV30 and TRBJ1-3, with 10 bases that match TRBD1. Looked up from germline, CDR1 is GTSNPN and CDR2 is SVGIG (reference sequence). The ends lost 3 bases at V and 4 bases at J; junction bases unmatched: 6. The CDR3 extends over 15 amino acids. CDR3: CAWSYGTGVGNTIYF. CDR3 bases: TGTGCCTGGAGCTATGGGACAGGGGTCGGAAACACCATATATTTT.

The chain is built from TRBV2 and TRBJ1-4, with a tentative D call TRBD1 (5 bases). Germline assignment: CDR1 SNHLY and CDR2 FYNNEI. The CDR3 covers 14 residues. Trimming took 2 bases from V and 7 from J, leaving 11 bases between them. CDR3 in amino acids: CASSEQGIIEKLFF. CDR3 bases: TGTGCCAGCAGTGAACAGGGTATTATTGAAAAACTGTTTTTT.

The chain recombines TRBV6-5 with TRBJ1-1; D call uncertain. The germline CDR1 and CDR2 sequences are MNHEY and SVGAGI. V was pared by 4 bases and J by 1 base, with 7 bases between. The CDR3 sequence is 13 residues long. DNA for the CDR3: TGTGCCAGCAGTTCCTTTCGGAACACTGAAGCTTTCTTT. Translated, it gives CASSSFRNTEAFF.

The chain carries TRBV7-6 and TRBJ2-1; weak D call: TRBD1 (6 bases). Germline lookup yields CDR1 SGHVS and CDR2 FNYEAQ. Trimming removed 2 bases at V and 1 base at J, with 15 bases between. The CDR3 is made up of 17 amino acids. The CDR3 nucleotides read TGTGCCAGCAGCTTAAGACTGCAGGGGTATTCCTACAATGAGCAGTTCTTC. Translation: CASSLRLQGYSYNEQFF.

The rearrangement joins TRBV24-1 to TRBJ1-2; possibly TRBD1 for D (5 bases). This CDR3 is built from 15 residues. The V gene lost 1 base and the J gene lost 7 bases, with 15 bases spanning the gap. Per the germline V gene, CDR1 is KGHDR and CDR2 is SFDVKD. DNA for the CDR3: TGTGCCACCAGTGATTTCGCAGGGCGCGTCGGTGGCTACACCTTC. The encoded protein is CATSDFAGRVGGYTF.

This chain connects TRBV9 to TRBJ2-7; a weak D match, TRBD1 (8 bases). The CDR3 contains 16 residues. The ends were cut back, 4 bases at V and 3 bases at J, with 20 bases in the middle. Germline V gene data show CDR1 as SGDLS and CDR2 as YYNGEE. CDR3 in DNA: TGTGCCAGCAGCCCCGGGGGAGGGACAGGTCTCTACGAGCAGTACTTC. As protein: CASSPGGGTGLYEQYF.

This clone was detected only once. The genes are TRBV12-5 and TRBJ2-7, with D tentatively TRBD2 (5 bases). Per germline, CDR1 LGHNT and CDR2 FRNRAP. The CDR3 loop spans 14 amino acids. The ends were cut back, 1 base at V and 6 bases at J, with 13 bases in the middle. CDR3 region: CASGLADPGSEQYF. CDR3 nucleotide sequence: TGTGCTAGTGGTTTGGCGGACCCGGGATCCGAGCAGTACTTC.

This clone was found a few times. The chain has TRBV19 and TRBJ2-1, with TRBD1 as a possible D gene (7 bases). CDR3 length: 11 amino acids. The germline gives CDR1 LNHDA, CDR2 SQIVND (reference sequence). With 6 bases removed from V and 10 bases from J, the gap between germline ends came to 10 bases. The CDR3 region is CASRRDREQFF. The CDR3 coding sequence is TGTGCCAGTAGGCGGGACAGAGAGCAGTTCTTC.

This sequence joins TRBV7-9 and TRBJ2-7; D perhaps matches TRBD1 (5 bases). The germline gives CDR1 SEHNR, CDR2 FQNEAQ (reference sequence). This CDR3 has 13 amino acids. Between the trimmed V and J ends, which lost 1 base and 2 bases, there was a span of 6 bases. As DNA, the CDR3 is TGTGCCAGCAGCTTAGACAGGACCTACGAGCAGTACTTC. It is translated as CASSLDRTYEQYF.

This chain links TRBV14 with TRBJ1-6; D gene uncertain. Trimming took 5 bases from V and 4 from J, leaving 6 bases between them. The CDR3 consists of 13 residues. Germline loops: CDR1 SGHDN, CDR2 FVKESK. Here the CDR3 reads CASSYGYNSPLHF. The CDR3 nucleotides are TGTGCCAGCAGCTACGGTTATAATTCACCCCTCCACTTT.

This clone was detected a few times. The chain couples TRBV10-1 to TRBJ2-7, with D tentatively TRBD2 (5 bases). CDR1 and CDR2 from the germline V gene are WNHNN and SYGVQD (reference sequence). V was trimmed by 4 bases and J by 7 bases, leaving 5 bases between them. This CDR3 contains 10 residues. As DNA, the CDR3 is TGCGCCAGCAGTGCGGGAGAGCAGTACTTC. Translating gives CASSAGEQYF.

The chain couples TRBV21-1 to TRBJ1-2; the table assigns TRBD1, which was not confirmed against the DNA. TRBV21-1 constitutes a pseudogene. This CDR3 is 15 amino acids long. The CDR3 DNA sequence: TGTGCCAGCAGCCTCGCGAGAGACAGGGTCTATGGCTACACCTTC. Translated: CASSLARDRVYGYTF.

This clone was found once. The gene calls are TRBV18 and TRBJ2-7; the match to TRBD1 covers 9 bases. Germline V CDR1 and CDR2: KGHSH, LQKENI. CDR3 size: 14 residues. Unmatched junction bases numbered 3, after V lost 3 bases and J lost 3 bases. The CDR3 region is CASSPRQGDYEQYF. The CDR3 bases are TGTGCCAGCTCACCTCGACAGGGGGACTACGAGCAGTACTTC.

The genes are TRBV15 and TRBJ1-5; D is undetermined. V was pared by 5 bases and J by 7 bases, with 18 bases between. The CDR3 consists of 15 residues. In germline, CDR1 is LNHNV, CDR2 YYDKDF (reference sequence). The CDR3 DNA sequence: TGTGCCACCAGCGGGGTAGAGGGTATTTTACAGCCCCAGCATTTT. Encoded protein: CATSGVEGILQPQHF.

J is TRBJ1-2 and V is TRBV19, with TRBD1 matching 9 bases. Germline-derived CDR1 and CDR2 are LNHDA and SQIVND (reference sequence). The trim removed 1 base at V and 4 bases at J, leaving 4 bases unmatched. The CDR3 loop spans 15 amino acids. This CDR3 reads CASSIAGTGPYGYTF. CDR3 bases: TGTGCCAGTAGTATAGCCGGGACAGGGCCCTATGGCTACACCTTC. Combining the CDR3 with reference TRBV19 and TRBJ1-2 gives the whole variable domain DGGITQSPKYLFRKEGQNVTLSCEQNLNHDAMYWYRQDPGQGLRLIYYSQIVNDFQKGDIAEGYSVSREKKESFPLTVTSAQKNPTAFYLCASSIAGTGPYGYTFGSGTRLTVV.

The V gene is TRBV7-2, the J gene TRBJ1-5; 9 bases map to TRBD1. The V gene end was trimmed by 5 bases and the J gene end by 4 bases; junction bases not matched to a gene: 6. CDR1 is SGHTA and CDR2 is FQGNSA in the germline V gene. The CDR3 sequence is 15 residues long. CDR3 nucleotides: TGTGCCAGCAGCCCGGACAGGGGCCGTAATCAGCCCCAGCATTTT. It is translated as CASSPDRGRNQPQHF.